Included here is one T cell receptor (beta chain) sequence, with context. In its sample, this clonotype was seen a few times. The specificity of this receptor is unknown. Per-base qualities were not stored, and no clone one base away is much larger. This entry comes from a study of T-cell memory formation after mild COVID-19 (dated by TCRdb to the early 2020s). Turning to the overall study: TCR sequence clusters from the two donors were largely donor specific. In a couple of donors, T-cell clones that expanded and contracted after mild COVID-19 were tracked by sequencing TCRalpha and TCRbeta repertoires over time. The cohort comprised two young, previously healthy adult volunteers, one female and one male.

Here V drops 1 base and J drops 3 bases, and the junction holds 5 bases not matched to any gene. Based on the germline V gene, the CDR1 and CDR2 sequences are SGHRS and YFSETQ. The CDR3 numbers 15 residues from cysteine through phenylalanine. The DNA shown is the 45-base CDR3, in frame from base 1. Beyond this particular receptor, the publication reports: The second-wave clones that peaked on day 37 were not confirmed to be SARS-CoV-2 specific. Contracting CD4+ clones appeared mostly in the CM and EM memory subsets, whereas CD8+ clones were enriched in EMRA. Only two mild cases were covered in the study, and larger cohorts including severe cases with pre-infection samples were considered necessary. Some responding clones were detected in pre-infection memory, which suggested that pre-existing cross-reactive memory T cells had joined the SARS-CoV-2 response. From day 15 to 85, contracting clones showed balanced CD4/CD8 phenotypes, whereas a second wave of clones that expanded from day 15 to 37 leaned towards CD4+.

PBMCs were isolated by Ficoll-Paque density gradient centrifugation. TCRdb lists the instrument as Illumina NovaSeq 6000. Using 5'RACE with constant-segment primers, TCRalpha and TCRbeta cDNA libraries were constructed, with sample barcodes and unique molecular identifiers added in the process. RNA was extracted from every sample with Trizol reagent. Amplification of the libraries took two PCR steps, and the second step added a second sample barcode plus Illumina TruSeq adapters. The libraries were sequenced on an Illumina NovaSeq using 2 x 150 bp paired-end reads. In the source study's methods: With migec v1.2.7, reads were demultiplexed and then collapsed into UMI-guided consensus sequences. Using mixcr v2.1.11, UMI consensuses were aligned to TRA and TRB V and J templates and then assembled into clonotypes. Clonotypes were classified as expanded or contracted when called significant by both edgeR and NoisET, with noise models trained on biological replicates. edgeR calls used a false discovery rate-adjusted p below 0.01 and a log2 fold-change threshold of 1. As an exploratory analysis of dynamics, max-normalized trajectories of the 1000 most abundant clonotypes were examined by PCA with hierarchical clustering. Each responding clone was given a CD4 or CD8 phenotype based on the CD4+ and CD8+ repertoires, which had been sequenced separately. TCRdb ran its own pipeline on the public reads, namely fastp trimming at Q25 and MiXCR clone calling, and kept in-frame beta chains. Each CDR3 protein appears once, grouped with its most common genes and DNA. These V and J calls derive from TCRdb rather than the authors' analysis. For this sample there are roughly 120,000 distinct CDR3 sequences; about 17% appear just once. Of the sample, 11% to 15% is held by the ten largest clones.

The source is an adult woman who had mild COVID-19 (a few samples of this study predate the infection). The sample titles of this study are shuffled in the database, so cell type and time point are left out; the donor was told from shared clones. This sequence uses TRBV5-1 and TRBJ2-3; 7 of the junction bases match TRBD1. Specimen: PBMCs or a T cell subset sorted from them (not recorded which). CDR3 region: CASSLSRTGTDTQYF. The DNA reads as follows: TGCGCCAGCAGCTTGTCGAGGACAGGAACAGATACGCAGTATTTT.